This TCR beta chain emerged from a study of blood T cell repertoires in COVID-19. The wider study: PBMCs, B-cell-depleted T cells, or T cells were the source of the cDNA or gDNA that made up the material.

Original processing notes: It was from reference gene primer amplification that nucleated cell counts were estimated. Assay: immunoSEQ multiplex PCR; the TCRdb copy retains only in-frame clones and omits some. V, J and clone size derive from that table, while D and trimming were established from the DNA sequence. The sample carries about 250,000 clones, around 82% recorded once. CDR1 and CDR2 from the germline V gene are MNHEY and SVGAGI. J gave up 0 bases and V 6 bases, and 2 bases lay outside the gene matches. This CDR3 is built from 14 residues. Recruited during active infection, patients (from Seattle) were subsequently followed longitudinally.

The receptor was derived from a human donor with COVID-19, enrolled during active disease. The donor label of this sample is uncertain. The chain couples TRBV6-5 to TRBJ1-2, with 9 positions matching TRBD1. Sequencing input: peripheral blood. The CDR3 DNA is TGTGCCAGCAGCGGACAGGGGTCTAACTATGGCTACACCTTC. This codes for CASSGQGSNYGYTF.